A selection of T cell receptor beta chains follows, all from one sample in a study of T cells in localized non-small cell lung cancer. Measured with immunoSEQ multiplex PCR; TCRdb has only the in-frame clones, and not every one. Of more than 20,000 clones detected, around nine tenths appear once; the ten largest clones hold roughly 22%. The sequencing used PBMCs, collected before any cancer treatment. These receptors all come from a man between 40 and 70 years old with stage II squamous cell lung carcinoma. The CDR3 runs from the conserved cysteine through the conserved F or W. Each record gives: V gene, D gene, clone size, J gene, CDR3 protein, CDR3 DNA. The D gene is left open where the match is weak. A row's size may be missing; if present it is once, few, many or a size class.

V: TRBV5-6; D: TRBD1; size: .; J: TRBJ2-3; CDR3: CASRDRGLTDTQYF; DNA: TGTGCCAGCAGGGACAGGGGGCTTACAGATACGCAGTATTTT
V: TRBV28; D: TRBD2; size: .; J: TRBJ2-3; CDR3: CASNRAGGTDTQYF; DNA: TGTGCCAGCAATCGGGCGGGAGGGACAGATACGCAGTATTTT
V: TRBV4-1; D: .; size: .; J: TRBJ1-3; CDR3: CASSQGGVSSGNTIYF; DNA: TGCGCCAGCAGCCAAGGAGGTGTAAGCTCTGGAAACACCATATATTTT
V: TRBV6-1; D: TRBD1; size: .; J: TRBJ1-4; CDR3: CASSELGQGYEKLFF; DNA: TGTGCCAGCAGTGAGTTGGGACAGGGTTATGAAAAACTGTTTTTT
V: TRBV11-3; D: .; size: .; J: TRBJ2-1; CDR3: CASSLVGTNEQFF; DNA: TGTGCCAGCAGCTTAGTTGGGACTAATGAGCAGTTCTTC
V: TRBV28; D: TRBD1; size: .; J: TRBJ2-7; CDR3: CASSIGTGAYEQYF; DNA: TGTGCCAGCAGTATCGGGACAGGGGCCTACGAGCAGTACTTC
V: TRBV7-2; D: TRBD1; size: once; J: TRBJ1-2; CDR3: CASSLEQGAGSGYTF; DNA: TGTGCCAGCAGCTTGGAACAGGGGGCCGGGAGCGGCTACACCTTC
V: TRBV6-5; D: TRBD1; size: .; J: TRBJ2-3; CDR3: CASRGTGVPTDTQYF; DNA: TGTGCCAGCAGAGGTACAGGGGTCCCTACAGATACGCAGTATTTT
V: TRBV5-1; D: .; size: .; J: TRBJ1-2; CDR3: CASSTDRTYGYTF; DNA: TGCGCCAGCAGCACCGACAGGACCTATGGCTACACCTTC
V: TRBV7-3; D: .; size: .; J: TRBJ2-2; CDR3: CASSLSGDETGELFF; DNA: TGTGCCAGCAGCTTGTCGGGAGACGAGACCGGGGAGCTGTTTTTT
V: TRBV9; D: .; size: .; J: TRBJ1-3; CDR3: CASSVGQPGNTIYF; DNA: TGTGCCAGCAGCGTAGGCCAGCCTGGAAACACCATATATTTT
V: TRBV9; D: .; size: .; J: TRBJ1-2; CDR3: CASGGHLYGYTF; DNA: TGTGCCAGCGGGGGGCACCTCTATGGCTACACCTTC
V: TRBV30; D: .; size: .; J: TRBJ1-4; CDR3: CAWKGSTATNEKLFF; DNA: TGTGCCTGGAAGGGGTCAACTGCAACTAATGAAAAACTGTTTTTT
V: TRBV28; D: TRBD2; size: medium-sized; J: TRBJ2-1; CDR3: CASGWTSGSYFNEQFF; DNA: TGTGCCAGCGGCTGGACTAGCGGGAGTTATTTCAATGAGCAGTTCTTC
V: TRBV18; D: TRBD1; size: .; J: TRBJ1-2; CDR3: CASSPGQIGTYGYTF; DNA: TGTGCCAGCTCACCGGGACAGATCGGGACCTATGGCTACACCTTC
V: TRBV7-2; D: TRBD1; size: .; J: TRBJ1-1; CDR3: CASSLAGGQLNTEAFF; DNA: TGTGCCAGCAGCTTAGCGGGGGGACAGTTGAACACTGAAGCTTTCTTT
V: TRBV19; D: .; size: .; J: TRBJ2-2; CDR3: CASSTQGVGELFF; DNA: TGTGCCAGTAGTACCCAGGGCGTCGGGGAGCTGTTTTTT
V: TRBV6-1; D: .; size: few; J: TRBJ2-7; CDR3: CASSGGGTDEQYF; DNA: TGTGCCAGCAGTGGTGGGGGTACGGACGAGCAGTACTTC
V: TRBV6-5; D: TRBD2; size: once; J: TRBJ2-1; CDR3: CASKPAWGGHEQFF; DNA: TGTGCCAGCAAGCCCGCTTGGGGGGGACATGAGCAGTTCTTC
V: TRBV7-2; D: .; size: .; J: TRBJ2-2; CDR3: CASSLGPQSGELFF; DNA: TGTGCCAGCAGCTTAGGGCCCCAGAGCGGGGAGCTGTTTTTT
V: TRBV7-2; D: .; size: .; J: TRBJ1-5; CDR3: CASSPGPGNQPQHF; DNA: TGTGCCAGCAGCCCCGGACCAGGGAACCAGCCCCAGCATTTT
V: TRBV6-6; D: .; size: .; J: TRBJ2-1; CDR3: CASSPYATNEQFF; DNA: TGTGCCAGCAGTCCCTACGCCACCAATGAGCAGTTCTTC
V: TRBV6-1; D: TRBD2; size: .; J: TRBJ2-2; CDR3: CATSGGGTGELFF; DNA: TGTGCCACCAGCGGGGGGGGCACCGGGGAGCTGTTTTTT
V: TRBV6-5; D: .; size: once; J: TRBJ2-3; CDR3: CASSYSPADTDTQYF; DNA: TGTGCCAGCAGTTACTCGCCAGCGGATACAGATACGCAGTATTTT
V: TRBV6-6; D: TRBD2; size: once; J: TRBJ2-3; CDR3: CASSSPGGEARTQYF; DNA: TGTGCCAGCAGTTCTCCTGGGGGGGAAGCGCGTACGCAGTATTTT
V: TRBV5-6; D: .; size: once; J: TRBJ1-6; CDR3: CASSTGTGTSPLHF; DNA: TGTGCCAGCAGCACAGGGACGGGGACTTCACCCCTCCACTTT
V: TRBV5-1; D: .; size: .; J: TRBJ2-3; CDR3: CASSLGEEGTDTQYF; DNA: TGCGCCAGCAGCTTGGGTGAGGAGGGCACAGATACGCAGTATTTT
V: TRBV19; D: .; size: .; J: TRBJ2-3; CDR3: CASSIGGISTDTQYF; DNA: TGTGCCAGTAGTATTGGCGGGATTAGCACAGATACGCAGTATTTT
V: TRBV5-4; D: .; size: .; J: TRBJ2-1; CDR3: CASSLGGGYNEQFF; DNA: TGTGCCAGCAGCTTGGGGGGCGGTTACAATGAGCAGTTCTTC
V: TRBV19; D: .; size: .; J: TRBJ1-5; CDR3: CASSLKKDQPQHF; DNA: TGTGCCAGTAGCCTTAAGAAGGATCAGCCCCAGCATTTT
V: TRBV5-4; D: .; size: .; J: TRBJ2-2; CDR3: CASSLELTGELFF; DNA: TGTGCCAGCAGCTTGGAACTCACCGGGGAGCTGTTTTTT
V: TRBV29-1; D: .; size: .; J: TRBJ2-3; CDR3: CSIMGRGGSIVTDTQYF; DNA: TGCAGCATTATGGGTCGCGGTGGGAGTATTGTCACAGATACGCAGTATTTT
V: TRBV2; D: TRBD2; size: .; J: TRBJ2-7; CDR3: CASSGTSGRYEQYF; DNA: TGTGCCAGCAGTGGGACTAGCGGGAGGTACGAGCAGTACTTC
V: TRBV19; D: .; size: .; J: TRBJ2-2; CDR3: CASTPQANTGELFF; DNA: TGTGCCAGTACCCCACAGGCGAACACCGGGGAGCTGTTTTTT
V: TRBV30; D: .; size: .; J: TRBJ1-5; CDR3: CAWSGGGARNQPQHF; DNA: TGTGCCTGGAGTGGGGGCGGGGCCCGTAATCAGCCCCAGCATTTT
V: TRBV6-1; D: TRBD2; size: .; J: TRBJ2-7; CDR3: CASNPGGYEQYF; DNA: TGTGCCAGCAACCCGGGGGGGTACGAGCAGTACTTC
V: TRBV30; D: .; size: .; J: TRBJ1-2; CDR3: CAWSSGRGYYGYTF; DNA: TGTGCCTGGAGCTCCGGTAGGGGGTACTATGGCTACACCTTC
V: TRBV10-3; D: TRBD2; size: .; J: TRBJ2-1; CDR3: CAISGLAGGNNEQFF; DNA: TGTGCCATCAGTGGACTGGCGGGGGGAAACAATGAGCAGTTCTTC
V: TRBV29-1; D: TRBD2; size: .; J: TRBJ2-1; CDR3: CSVELASGSNEQFF; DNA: TGCAGCGTTGAATTGGCTAGCGGGAGCAATGAGCAGTTCTTC
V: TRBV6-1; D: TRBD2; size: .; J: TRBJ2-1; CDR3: CASRERGSYNEQFF; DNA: TGTGCCAGCAGGGAGCGGGGCTCCTACAATGAGCAGTTCTTC
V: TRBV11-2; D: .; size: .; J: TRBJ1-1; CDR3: CASSSWTAERAEAFF; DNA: TGTGCCAGCAGCTCTTGGACGGCCGAACGCGCTGAAGCTTTCTTT
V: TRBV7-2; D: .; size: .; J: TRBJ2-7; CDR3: CASSLWGNYEQYF; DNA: TGTGCCAGCAGCTTATGGGGGAACTACGAGCAGTACTTC
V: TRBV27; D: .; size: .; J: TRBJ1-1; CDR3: CASRRQWGPTEAFF; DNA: TGTGCCAGCAGGCGGCAATGGGGGCCCACTGAAGCTTTCTTT
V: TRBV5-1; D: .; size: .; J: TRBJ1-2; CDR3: CASSSRGGGYTF; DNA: TGCGCCAGCAGTAGCAGGGGTGGTGGCTACACCTTC
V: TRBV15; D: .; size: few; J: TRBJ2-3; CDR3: CATSGPGRSTDTQYF; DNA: TGTGCCACCAGCGGGCCAGGAAGGAGCACAGATACGCAGTATTTT
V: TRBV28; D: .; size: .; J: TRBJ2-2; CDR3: CASSWGNTGELFF; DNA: TGTGCCAGCAGTTGGGGGAACACCGGGGAGCTGTTTTTT
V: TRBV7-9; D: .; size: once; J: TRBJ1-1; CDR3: CASSLAPGGTEAFF; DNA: TGTGCCAGCAGCTTAGCTCCGGGCGGCACTGAAGCTTTCTTT
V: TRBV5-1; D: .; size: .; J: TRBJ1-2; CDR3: CASSLQGLSFYGYTF; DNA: TGCGCCAGCAGCTTACAAGGTTTGAGTTTCTATGGCTACACCTTC
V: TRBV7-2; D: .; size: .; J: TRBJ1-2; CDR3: CASSLVGGGYTF; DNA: TGTGCCAGCAGCTTAGTGGGGGGAGGCTACACCTTC
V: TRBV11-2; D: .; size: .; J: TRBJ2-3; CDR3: CASSLSLGDTQYF; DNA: TGTGCCAGCAGCTTATCCCTAGGAGATACGCAGTATTTT
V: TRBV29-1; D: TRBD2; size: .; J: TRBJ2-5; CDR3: CSVDTPSGGTETQYF; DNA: TGCAGCGTTGACACCCCCAGCGGGGGAACAGAGACCCAGTACTTC
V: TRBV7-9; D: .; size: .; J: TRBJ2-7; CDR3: CASSSLGESYEQYF; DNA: TGTGCCAGCAGCTCGCTCGGGGAATCCTACGAGCAGTACTTC
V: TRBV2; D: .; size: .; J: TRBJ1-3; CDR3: CASRQNSGNTIYF; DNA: TGTGCCAGCAGGCAAAACTCTGGAAACACCATATATTTT
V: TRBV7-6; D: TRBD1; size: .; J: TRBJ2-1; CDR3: CASSLRSSGTGDDNEQFF; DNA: TGTGCCAGCAGCTTAAGATCGTCCGGGACAGGGGACGACAATGAGCAGTTCTTC
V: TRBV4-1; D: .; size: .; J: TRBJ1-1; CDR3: CASSPLTTANEAFF; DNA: TGCGCCAGCAGCCCCTTAACGACAGCTAATGAAGCTTTCTTT